The 11 T cell receptor beta chains below all came from one sample that was sequenced in a study of a mutant IDH1 vaccine in newly diagnosed glioma. Only in-frame clones appear in the TCRdb table, and some are missing; sequencing was by immunoSEQ multiplex PCR. The sample holds about 60,000 clones, roughly 80% seen once. The antigens these receptors bind are not known. Time point defined: week 11, during vaccination. Vaccine doses each comprised 300 ug of mutant IDH1 20-mer peptide, with topical imiquimod. The specimen comprised PBMCs, sampled from a glioma patient whose treatment included an IDH1 peptide vaccine. The receptor set was obtained from a woman aged 50 to 60 with glioma.

This rearrangement joins TRBV10-1 to TRBJ2-3; 10 positions match TRBD2. Germline V gene data show CDR1 as WNHNN and CDR2 as SYGVQD (reference sequence). V lost 4 bases to trimming and J lost 3 bases; unmatched junction nucleotides: 4. This CDR3 has 15 residues. CDR3 residues: CASSALAGDTDTQYF. The CDR3 DNA follows: TGCGCCAGCAGTGCTCTAGCGGGGGATACAGATACGCAGTATTTT.

This chain links TRBV7-8 with TRBJ1-5; unclear D gene. V was trimmed by 4 bases and J by 8 bases, leaving 15 bases between them. There are 14 residues in the CDR3. From germline, CDR1 is SGHVS and CDR2 FQNEAQ. The CDR3 DNA follows: TGTGCCAGCAGCTCGATTAGTGGGCGGGAGCCCCAGCATTTT. Residues: CASSSISGREPQHF.

A word on this clone: At one end the junction does not follow the germline gene, possibly because of a read error. J is TRBJ1-6 and V is TRBV6-1; maybe TRBD1 (6 bases). The germline gives CDR1 MNHNS, CDR2 SASEGT. This CDR3 has 13 amino acids. CDR3: CASSETQGTRGGF. CDR3 bases: TGTGCCAGCAGTGAAACCCAGGGGACCAGGGGCGGGTTT.

This rearrangement joins TRBV5-1 to TRBJ1-5, with a tentative D call TRBD1 (6 bases). The CDR3 covers 13 residues. The germline CDR1 and CDR2 sequences are SGHRS and YFSETQ. The ends were cut back, 2 bases at V and 9 bases at J, with 12 bases in the middle. In DNA form, the CDR3 reads TGCGCCAGCAGCTTACAGGGAGAAGGGCCCCAGCATTTT. It specifies CASSLQGEGPQHF.

The chain combines TRBV6-1 with TRBJ2-7, with D unclear. The CDR3 has 13 amino acids. CDR1 MNHNS and CDR2 SASEGT come from the germline V gene. The V end was cut by 8 bases, the J end by 5 bases, with 16 bases between. The chain's CDR3 is CASQDIIRNEQYF. CDR3 nucleotides: TGTGCCAGCCAAGATATTATCAGGAACGAGCAGTACTTC.

This chain uses TRBV6-5 with TRBJ2-5, with D tentatively TRBD1 or TRBD2 (6 bases each). The CDR3 spans 15 residues. Trimming cost V 8 bases and J 4 bases, with 20 bases left between them. Per the germline V gene, CDR1 is MNHEY and CDR2 is SVGAGI. The CDR3 spells CASHSSGAIGETQYF. Written as DNA, the CDR3 is TGTGCCAGCCACTCATCGGGGGCGATCGGAGAGACCCAGTACTTC.

This clone was observed a few times. The V and J genes are TRBV7-3 and TRBJ2-1; 8 nucleotides agree with TRBD1. Germline CDR1 SGHTA, CDR2 FQGTGA. The CDR3 sequence is 14 residues long. Trimming cost V 4 bases and J 5 bases; bases outside gene matches: 4. CDR3 coding DNA: TGTGCCAGCAGCTCCCCGGGACAGGACAATGAGCAGTTCTTC. Its translation: CASSSPGQDNEQFF.

The gene calls are TRBV6-5 and TRBJ2-7, with a weak D call TRBD1 (5 bases). Germline CDR1 is MNHEY and CDR2 is SVGAGI. V was pared by 3 bases and J by 1 base, with 7 bases between. The CDR3 runs 13 residues. The CDR3 sequence: CASSYQGSYEQYF. DNA for the CDR3: TGTGCCAGCAGTTATCAGGGATCCTACGAGCAGTACTTC.

CDR3: CASSPSGGHEGEQFF. CDR3 DNA sequence: TGTGCCAGCAGCCCTAGCGGGGGGCATGAGGGCGAGCAGTTCTTC. V usage is TRBV5-4 and J usage is TRBJ2-1, with TRBD2 matching 11 bases. Germline trimming cut 4 bases from V and 10 bases from J; bases unmatched to any gene: 10. Germline values: CDR1 SGHNT, CDR2 YYREEE (reference sequence). CDR3 size: 15 residues.

This rearrangement joins TRBV18 to TRBJ1-2, with 9 bases identical to TRBD1. The germline gives CDR1 KGHSH, CDR2 LQKENI. V shed 6 bases and J 4 bases; nucleotides not matched to a gene: 9. This CDR3 contains 15 residues. The CDR3 nucleotides are TGTGCCAGCTCCCCTGGACAGGGGTGGTCCTATGGCTACACCTTC. Amino acids: CASSPGQGWSYGYTF.

The chain carries TRBV19 and TRBJ2-7, with D perhaps being TRBD1 or TRBD2 (6 bases each). In germline, CDR1 is LNHDA, CDR2 SQIVND (reference sequence). The CDR3 has 13 residues. V was pared by 1 base and J by 9 bases, with 13 bases between. The CDR3 DNA follows: TGTGCCAGTAGTATAGCCCGGGGGCGATCGCAGTACTTC. Protein sequence: CASSIARGRSQYF.